The 6 T cell receptor beta chains listed next were all sequenced from one sample in a study of PD-1 blockade in classical Hodgkin lymphoma. The protocol was immunoSEQ multiplex PCR, while the TCRdb copy is restricted to in-frame clones and leaves out a portion. The table lists roughly 56,000 clones, about 85% of them singletons. Time point indicated: cycle 4 day 1 (C4D1), after 6 weeks of nivolumab. All the patients suffered relapse after autologous stem cell transplantation, and brentuximab vedotin exposure differed. Sequenced material: peripheral blood mononuclear cells (PBMCs), taken before the fourth cycle of nivolumab. The receptors come from a human donor with classical Hodgkin lymphoma.

The rearrangement links TRBV28 to TRBJ2-5, with D perhaps matching TRBD1 (6 bases). V was shortened by 5 bases and J by 9 bases, with 22 bases between the two germline ends. Germline V gives CDR1 MDHEN, CDR2 SYDVKM. There are 15 residues in the CDR3. CDR3 loop: CASSEDRIPEVAQYF. CDR3 DNA: TGTGCCAGCAGTGAAGACAGGATACCTGAGGTAGCCCAGTACTTC.

The chain combines TRBV4-2 with TRBJ1-5; 7 bases map to TRBD1. In germline, CDR1 is LGHNA, CDR2 YNFKEQ. V lost 0 bases, J lost 2 bases, and 7 bases stayed unmatched. The CDR3 consists of 17 residues. The CDR3 loop reads CASSQDAPDRGNQPQHF. The CDR3 coding sequence is TGTGCCAGCAGCCAAGATGCTCCCGACAGGGGCAATCAGCCCCAGCATTTT.

V and J are TRBV5-6 and TRBJ2-4; possible D gene TRBD2, 7 bases. Germline values: CDR1 SGHDT, CDR2 YYEEEE. With 6 bases removed from V and 8 bases from J, the gap between germline ends came to 24 bases. The length of the CDR3 is 16 residues. CDR3 sequence reads: CASTLGWGGAEDIQYF. CDR3 coding DNA: TGTGCCAGCACCCTAGGGTGGGGGGGGGCCGAGGACATTCAGTACTTC.

CDR3 region: CASSPIDIWGTGELFF. The DNA for the CDR3 is TGCGCCAGCAGCCCCATCGACATTTGGGGCACCGGGGAGCTGTTTTTT. The V call is TRBV5-1, the J call TRBJ2-2, with D uncertain. This CDR3 region has 16 residues. Trimming left V 4 bases short and J 4 bases short, with 17 bases between. Germline V lookup: CDR1 SGHRS, CDR2 YFSETQ.

The chain joins TRBV6-5 to TRBJ2-2; D not resolved. This CDR3 has 13 amino acids. The V end lost 0 bases, the J end lost 5 bases, and 4 bases lay between the germline ends. Per germline, CDR1 MNHEY and CDR2 SVGAGI. The CDR3 region has the DNA TGTGCCAGCAGTTACTCGTTAACCGGGGAGCTGTTTTTT. As protein: CASSYSLTGELFF.

The V call is TRBV4-1, the J call TRBJ2-6; D gene unclear. Germline CDR1 is MGHRA and CDR2 is YSYEKL. V lost 1 base and J lost 2, with 6 bases in between. The CDR3 consists of 15 residues. The CDR3 here is CASSQGPAGANVLTF. For the CDR3, the DNA is TGCGCCAGCAGCCAAGGCCCAGCTGGGGCCAACGTCCTGACTTTC.